This TCR beta chain was recorded in a study of blood T cells in healthy people across ages. Regarding the study as a whole: Shifts in expanded clonotypes may have been confounded by donor CMV status, which was unknown.

V shed 4 bases and J shed 7 bases, with 8 bases lying between them. The CDR3 is 11 amino acids. For the second PCR, which ran for roughly 6 to 11 cycles, a sample-barcoded 5' primer and a J-beta primer mix were used. A single record per CDR3 protein comes from TCRdb applying MiXCR to the 5' RACE reads. The data hold approximately 2,000,000 distinct CDR3 sequences, with 39% observed a single time. In its sample, this clonotype was seen many times. Its antigen is still unknown. The sample taken for sequencing was blood. This clonotype originated in a human donor in good health. The V gene is TRBV12-3 or TRBV12-4, the J gene TRBJ2-7; D may match TRBD1 or TRBD2 (5 bases each). Here the CDR3 reads CASSWGFEQYF. The CDR3 nucleotides read TGTGCCAGCAGTTGGGGGTTTGAGCAGTACTTC.